This T cell receptor (beta chain) appears in the sequencing data of a study of T-cell reconstitution after alpha-beta-depleted transplantation in children. Germline CDR1 is SGHRS and CDR2 is YFSETQ. The CDR3 is 15 amino acids. V was pared by 0 bases and J by 7 bases, with 13 bases between. Library preparation (for TCRbeta) was performed with unique molecular identifiers. TCRdb processed the PCR reads anew with MiXCR; each CDR3 protein has one entry. The sample records around 530,000 distinct CDR3 sequences, about 30% being singletons. The sequence derives from a human donor who donated a stem cell graft to a child with aplastic anemia. This specimen was PBMCs from the stem cell graft donor, taken from the stem cell graft. The chain has TRBV5-1 and TRBJ1-4; D unclear. The CDR3 sequence: CASSLAAGGGEKLFF. Here the CDR3 DNA reads TGCGCCAGCAGCTTGGCGGCAGGAGGAGGTGAAAAACTGTTTTTT. Combining the CDR3 with reference TRBV5-1 and TRBJ1-4 gives the whole variable domain KAGVTQTPRYLIKTRGQQVTLSCSPISGHRSVSWYQQTPGQGLQFLFEYFSETQRNKGNFPGRFSGRQFSNSRSEMNVSTLELGDSALYLCASSLAAGGGEKLFFGSGTQLSVL.